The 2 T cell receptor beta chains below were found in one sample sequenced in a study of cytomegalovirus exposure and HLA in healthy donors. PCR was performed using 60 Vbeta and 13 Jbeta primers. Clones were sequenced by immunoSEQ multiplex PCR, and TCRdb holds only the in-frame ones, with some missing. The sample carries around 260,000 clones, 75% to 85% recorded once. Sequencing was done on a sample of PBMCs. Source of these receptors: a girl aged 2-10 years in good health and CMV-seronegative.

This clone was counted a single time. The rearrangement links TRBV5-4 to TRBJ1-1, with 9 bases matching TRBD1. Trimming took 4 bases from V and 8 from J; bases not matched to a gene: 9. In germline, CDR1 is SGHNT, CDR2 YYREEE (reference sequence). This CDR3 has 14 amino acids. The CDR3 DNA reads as TGTGCCAGCAGCGGATCGGGACAGGGCCTCGAAGCTTTCTTT. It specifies CASSGSGQGLEAFF.

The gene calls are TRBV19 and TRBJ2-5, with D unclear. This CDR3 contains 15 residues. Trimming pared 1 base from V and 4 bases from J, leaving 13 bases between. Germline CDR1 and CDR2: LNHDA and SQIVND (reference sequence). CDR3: CASSIVSTTGETQYF. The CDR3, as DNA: TGTGCCAGTAGTATAGTTTCAACAACGGGAGAGACCCAGTACTTC.